This T cell receptor beta chain was sequenced for a study of T cells in Graves' hyperthyroidism and ophthalmopathy. The germline V gene has CDR1 SGHTA and CDR2 FQGNSA. The CDR3 is made up of 14 amino acids. Trimming removed 4 bases from V and 4 bases from J; junction bases left unmatched: 4. Amplified TCR beta CDR3 regions derived from RNA transcripts. A first-round RT-PCR of the TCR CDR3 used the HTBI primer set. MiXCR was run by TCRdb on the multiplex PCR reads, yielding one entry per CDR3 protein. The sample lists some 370,000 distinct CDR3 sequences, roughly 17% occurring once. This clonotype appeared many times.

This clonotype originated in a woman aged 25 to 39 with Graves' hyperthyroidism that later progressed to Graves' ophthalmopathy. Source material: blood. The chain has TRBV7-2 and TRBJ2-5; 9 bases line up with TRBD2. The chain's CDR3 is CASSSSGVRETQYF. The CDR3 bases are TGTGCCAGCAGCTCTAGCGGGGTACGAGAGACCCAGTACTTC.